This TCR beta chain was retrieved from a study of T cells in Graves' hyperthyroidism and ophthalmopathy. Study information: Once the initial diagnosis was made, peripheral blood was obtained before any treatment.

This CDR3 is 14 amino acids long. Germline CDR1 reads SGHDT; CDR2 reads YYEEEE. The V end was cut by 1 base, the J end by 1 base, with 8 bases between. Study results and limitations: Among thyroid clonotypes expanded above 0.001, most also appeared in blood.

Amplification yielded TCR beta CDR3 regions, with RNA transcripts as the source. The TCR CDR3 was amplified in a first-round RT-PCR using the HTBI primer set. Each CDR3 protein is one row after TCRdb ran MiXCR on the multiplex PCR reads. The top ten hold roughly 13% of the sample, which has around 250,000 distinct CDR3 sequences, approximately 15% seen once. This clonotype was detected a few times. The antigen remains undetermined. On the basis of clinical symptoms, serum thyroxine and TRAb, thyroid ultrasound and orbital computed tomography, diagnoses were made. The authors took PBMCs from 9.5 to 10 ml fresh peripheral blood.

The chain uses TRBV5-6 and TRBJ2-5, with D uncertain. The specimen was blood. The clonotype originates from a woman in her thirties or forties with Graves' hyperthyroidism that later progressed to Graves' ophthalmopathy. The CDR3 region is CASSLRRSQETQYF. In nucleotides, the CDR3 is TGTGCCAGCAGCTTGCGCAGGAGCCAAGAGACCCAGTACTTC.